One and the same sample provided the 5 T cell receptor beta chains below, sequenced in a study of patients and donors after allogeneic stem cell transplantation. TCRdb analysed the RT-PCR reads with MiXCR anew, one entry per CDR3 protein. The repertoire has 900,000 to 1,000,000 distinct CDR3 sequences, over 15% of them found once; the top ten carry 6%. Material for sequencing was blood, either unsorted or a sorted T cell fraction (not recorded which). These receptors all stem from a human donor who was either an allogeneic HSCT recipient or a stem cell or donor lymphocyte infusion donor (not recorded which). It is not recorded whose cells these are; they may come from a transplant donor.

This clonotype has a handful of counts. The chain is built from TRBV6-1 and TRBJ2-7; no definite D call. The CDR3 is 14 residues long. Germline CDR1 reads MNHNS; CDR2 reads SASEGT. V lost 1 base, J lost 1 base, and 8 bases lay in between. Written as DNA, the CDR3 is TGTGCCAGCAGTGAAGGTCGGCGATCCTACGAGCAGTACTTC. This sequence encodes CASSEGRRSYEQYF.

The rearrangement links TRBV20-1 to TRBJ2-5, with D unresolved. This CDR3 comprises 13 residues. CDR1 and CDR2 (germline): DFQATT, SNEGSKA (reference sequence). V lost 7 bases, J lost 5 bases, and 17 bases lay in between. DNA of the CDR3: TGCAGTGGCCGGACGAGTAGTACGGAGACCCAGTACTTC. This encodes CSGRTSSTETQYF.

This clonotype was seen a handful of times. The CDR3 loop reads CASSLALQRGLTDTQYF. The CDR3, as DNA: TGTGCCAGCAGTTTAGCGCTCCAGCGGGGGCTCACAGATACGCAGTATTTT. The J gene is TRBJ2-3, the V gene TRBV12-3 or TRBV12-4; TRBD2 aligns across 8 bases. This CDR3 has 17 amino acids. The ends lost 0 bases at V and 2 bases at J; junction bases unmatched: 7.

The CDR3 sequence is CASSEPPGTVEQYF. DNA for the CDR3: TGTGCCAGCAGTGAACCGCCGGGGACGGTCGAGCAGTACTTC. V gene TRBV6-1 combines with J gene TRBJ2-7; D may be TRBD1 or TRBD2 (5 bases each). The CDR3 sequence is 14 residues long. V shed 2 bases and J shed 6 bases, with 14 bases lying between them. Per germline, CDR1 MNHNS and CDR2 SASEGT.

This clonotype was recorded a few times. The gene calls are TRBV20-1 and TRBJ2-3; 7 bases match TRBD2. The CDR3 length is 17 residues. Per the germline V gene, CDR1 is DFQATT and CDR2 is SNEGSKA (reference sequence). J lost 4 bases, V lost 0 bases, and 13 bases had no gene match. CDR3: CSARDRLATSRADTQYF. The CDR3 region has the DNA TGCAGTGCTAGAGATCGCTTGGCGACTAGCAGGGCAGATACGCAGTATTTT.